What follows describes a single T cell receptor beta chain. CDR1 is SNHLY and CDR2 is FYNNEI in the germline V gene. Trimming removed 7 bases at V and 5 bases at J, with 12 bases between. This CDR3 has 13 amino acids. This sample stems from a study of blood T cell repertoires in COVID-19. Using immunoSEQ multiplex PCR, the repertoire was profiled, and TCRdb retains in-frame clones only, with some absent. Among over 150,000 clones listed, 88% were seen once. The rearrangement links TRBV2 to TRBJ1-5; D is unresolved. Sequencing input: peripheral blood. The TCR was taken from a man between 25 and 39 years old with acute or convalescent COVID-19. The CDR3 loop is CASTTEGDQPQHF. The CDR3 region has the DNA TGTGCCAGCACAACAGAGGGAGATCAGCCCCAGCATTTT.